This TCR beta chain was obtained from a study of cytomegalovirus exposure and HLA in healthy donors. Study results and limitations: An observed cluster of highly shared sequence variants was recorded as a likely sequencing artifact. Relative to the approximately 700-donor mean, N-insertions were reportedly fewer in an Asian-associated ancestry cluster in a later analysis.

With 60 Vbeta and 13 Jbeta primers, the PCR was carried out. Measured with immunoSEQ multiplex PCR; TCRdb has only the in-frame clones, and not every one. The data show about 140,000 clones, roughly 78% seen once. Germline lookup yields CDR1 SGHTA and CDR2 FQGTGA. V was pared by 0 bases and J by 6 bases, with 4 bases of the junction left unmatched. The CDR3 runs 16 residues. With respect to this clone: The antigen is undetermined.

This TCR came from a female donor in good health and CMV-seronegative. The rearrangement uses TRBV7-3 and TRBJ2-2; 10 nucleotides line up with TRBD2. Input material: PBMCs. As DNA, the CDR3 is TGTGCCAGCAGCTTAACGCCTAGCGGGAGACCCGGGGAGCTGTTTTTT. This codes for CASSLTPSGRPGELFF.